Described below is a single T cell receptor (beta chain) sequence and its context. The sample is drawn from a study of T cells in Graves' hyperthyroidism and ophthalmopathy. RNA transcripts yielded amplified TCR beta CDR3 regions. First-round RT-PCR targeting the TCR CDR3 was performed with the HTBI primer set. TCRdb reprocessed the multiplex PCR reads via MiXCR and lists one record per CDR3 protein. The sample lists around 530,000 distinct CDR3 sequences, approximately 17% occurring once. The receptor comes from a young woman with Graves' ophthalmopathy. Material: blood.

The CDR3, as DNA: TGTGCCAGCAGCTTCGAACCCGCCGGGACAGGGCGTTCGAGCTCCTACAATGAGCAGTTCTTC. Residues: CASSFEPAGTGRSSSYNEQFF. This sequence joins TRBV5-5 and TRBJ2-1, with 9 bases lining up with TRBD1. Trimming cost V 2 bases and J 0 bases; bases outside gene matches: 18. Germline lookup yields CDR1 SGHKS and CDR2 YYEKEE (reference sequence). The CDR3 runs 21 residues. Combining the CDR3 with reference TRBV5-5 and TRBJ2-1 gives the whole variable domain DAGVTQSPTHLIKTRGQQVTLRCSPISGHKSVSWYQQVLGQGPQFIFQYYEKEERGRGNFPDRFSARQFPNYSSELNVNALLLGDSALYLCASSFEPAGTGRSSSYNEQFFGPGTRLTVL.